The clone carrying this TCR beta chain was recorded at least ten times. What it binds is unknown. V was pared by 5 bases and J by 6 bases, with 3 bases of the junction left unmatched. The germline gives CDR1 DFQATT, CDR2 SNEGSKA (reference sequence). The CDR3 runs 13 residues. The TCRbeta library incorporated unique molecular identifiers. TCRdb analysed the PCR reads with MiXCR anew, one entry per CDR3 protein. This sample has about 200,000 distinct CDR3 sequences; around 5.9% occur once, and the top ten carry under 5%. This entry belongs to a study of T-cell reconstitution after alpha-beta-depleted transplantation in children. Study-level findings and limits: Reportedly, roughly two months post-transplant, alpha-beta T cells arose from several hundred expanded graft clones. Diversity of TCRbeta at day 60 was high in some patients, arising from surviving recipient T cells and thymic progenitors. Diversity and T-cell counts at one year after transplant derived mostly from new T cells.

The receptor was isolated from a girl under two years old with combined immunodeficiency, due to receive a stem cell transplant. V usage is TRBV20-1 and J usage is TRBJ2-3, with 12 bases matching TRBD2. Sequencing used PBMCs, obtained before TCRalphabeta/CD19-depleted stem cell transplant. The CDR3 DNA follows: TGCAGTGCTCCCGGGACTAGCGGGGATACGCAGTATTTT. Translating it yields CSAPGTSGDTQYF.